The entry below gives a single T cell receptor beta chain sequence along with its context. The antigen remains undetermined. PCR was performed using 60 Vbeta and 13 Jbeta primers. Data came from immunoSEQ multiplex PCR; TCRdb stores just in-frame clones and leaves some out. This repertoire includes 110,000 to 150,000 clones. The sample comes from a study of cytomegalovirus exposure and HLA in healthy donors. Study outcomes and limitations: The study recorded 150 to 200 TCR beta chains that were cytomegalovirus-associated.

V shed 2 bases and J shed 5 bases, with 16 bases lying between them. The germline CDR1 and CDR2 sequences are KGHSH and LQKENI. The CDR3 is 15 amino acids. The chain couples TRBV18 to TRBJ2-7; TRBD2 might be the D (7 bases). Sequenced input: PBMCs. The clonotype comes from a male donor in good health and CMV-seronegative. This chain's CDR3 is CASSPGTGGTDEQYF. DNA for the CDR3: TGTGCCAGCTCACCAGGTACGGGGGGCACAGACGAGCAGTACTTC.